The TCR beta chain under discussion was sequenced for a study of identical twins. Template switching added a universal primer binding site, and final cDNA carried unique molecular identifiers. TCRdb itself ran the 5' RACE reads through MiXCR, one entry per CDR3 protein. The table shows 500,000 to 600,000 distinct CDR3 sequences, with around 20% occurring only once. CDR1 is SEHNR, CDR2 FQNEAQ, per germline (reference sequence). Between the trimmed V and J ends, which lost 1 base and 1 base, there was a span of 8 bases. The CDR3 length is 15 residues. Separately, the same data were catalogued under a study of T cells expressing NK-cell markers. Per that study: Sorted CD3+CD56-NKG2C+, CD3+CD56+NKG2C+ and CD3+CD56+NKG2C- T cells supplied the TCR beta repertoires.

The chain uses TRBV7-9 and TRBJ2-1; TRBD1 is a possible D gene (6 bases). The sample consisted of CD4+ T cells sorted from blood. The TCR comes from a woman between 18 and 30 years old in good health. The CDR3 is CASSLGTASYNEQFF. Here the CDR3 DNA reads TGTGCCAGCAGCTTAGGGACAGCTTCCTACAATGAGCAGTTCTTC.